This T cell receptor beta chain was captured by sequencing in a study of blood T cell repertoires in COVID-19. Study context: COVID-19 samples collected from the United States, Italy and Spain covered acute and convalescent phases. The cDNA or gDNA used as material had been derived from T cells, B-cell-depleted T cells, or PBMCs.

The germline CDR1 and CDR2 sequences are SGHVS and FQNEAQ. The CDR3 is made up of 17 amino acids. Trimming shortened V by 5 bases and J by 5 bases, and 22 bases separated the two germline ends. The table came from immunoSEQ multiplex PCR; TCRdb's copy has only in-frame clones and leaves some out. The data hold tens of thousands of clones, with roughly four fifths observed a single time. The gene calls are TRBV7-8 and TRBJ1-3; D may be TRBD1 (6 bases). The origin of this receptor is a man aged 50-60 years with active or convalescent COVID-19. Sequencing used peripheral blood. The CDR3 coding sequence is TGTGCCAGCAGCCCAGTTATATCGCGGACAGAAAGAAACACCATATATTTT. It specifies CASSPVISRTERNTIYF.